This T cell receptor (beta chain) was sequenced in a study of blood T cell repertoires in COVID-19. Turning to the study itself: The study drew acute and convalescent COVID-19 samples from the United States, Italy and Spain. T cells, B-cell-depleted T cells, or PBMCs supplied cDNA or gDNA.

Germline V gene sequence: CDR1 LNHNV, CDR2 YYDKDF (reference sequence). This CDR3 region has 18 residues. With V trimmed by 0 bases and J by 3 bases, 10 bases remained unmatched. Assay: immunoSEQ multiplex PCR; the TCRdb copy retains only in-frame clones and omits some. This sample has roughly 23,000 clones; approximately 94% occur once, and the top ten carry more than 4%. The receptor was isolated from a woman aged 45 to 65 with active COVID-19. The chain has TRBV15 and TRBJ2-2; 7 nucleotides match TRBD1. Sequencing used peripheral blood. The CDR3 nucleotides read TGTGCCACCAGCAGAGACCCCCCTGACAGGGCGGACACCGGGGAGCTGTTTTTT. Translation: CATSRDPPDRADTGELFF.